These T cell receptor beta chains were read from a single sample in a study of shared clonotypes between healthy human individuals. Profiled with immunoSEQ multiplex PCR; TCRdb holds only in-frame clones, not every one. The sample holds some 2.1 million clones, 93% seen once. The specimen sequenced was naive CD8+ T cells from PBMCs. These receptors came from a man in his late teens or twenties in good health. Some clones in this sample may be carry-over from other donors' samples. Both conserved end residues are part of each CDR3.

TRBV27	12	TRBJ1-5	CASSTAGKPQHF
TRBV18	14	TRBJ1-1	CASSRGRGDTEAFF
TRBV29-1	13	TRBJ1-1	CSARAGAAREAFF
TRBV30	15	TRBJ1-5	CAWSVYSHLNQPQHF
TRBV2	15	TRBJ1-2	CASSDQTAPNYGYTF
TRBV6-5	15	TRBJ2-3	CASSGGRGPTDTQYF
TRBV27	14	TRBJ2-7	CASSWGAGSYEQYF
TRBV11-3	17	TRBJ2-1	CASSPSWGGLAGNEQFF
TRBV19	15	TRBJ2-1	CASSPFSGTYNEQFF
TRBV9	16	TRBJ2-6	CASSPGQRSGANVLTF
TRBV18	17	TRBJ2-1	CASSLGTSGAPYNEQFF
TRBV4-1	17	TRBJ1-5	CASSQSWPQGGNQPQHF
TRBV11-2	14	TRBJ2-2	CASSTRRARGELFF
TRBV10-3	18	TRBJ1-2	CAISESVRDTYSNYGYTF
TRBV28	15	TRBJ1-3	CASSLLPGDGNTIYF
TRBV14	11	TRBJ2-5	CASSQAGTQYF
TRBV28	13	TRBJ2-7	CASTPGRAYEQYF
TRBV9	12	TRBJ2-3	CASSVGGDTQYF
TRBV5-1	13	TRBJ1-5	CASREDSGQPQHF
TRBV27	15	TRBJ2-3	CASRSGTSGSNTQYF
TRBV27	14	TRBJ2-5	CASSYLAGETTQYF
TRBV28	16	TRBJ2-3	CASTLAGNISTDTQYF
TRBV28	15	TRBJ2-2	CASSLDRGGTGELFF
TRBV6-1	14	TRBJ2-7	CASRGAGLSYEQYF
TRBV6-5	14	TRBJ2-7	CASSYQTGFYEQYF
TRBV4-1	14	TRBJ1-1	CASSQDQRNTEAFF
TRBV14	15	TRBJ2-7	CASSVRRGLRGEQYF
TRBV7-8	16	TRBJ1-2	CASSGPLLGGRYGYTF
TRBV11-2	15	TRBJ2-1	CASSLVGLASGEQFF
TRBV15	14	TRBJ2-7	CATSRDSSSYEQYF
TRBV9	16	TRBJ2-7	CASSRIPGQGGHEQYF
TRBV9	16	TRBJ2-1	CASSVAREGSYNEQFF
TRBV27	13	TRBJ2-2	CASSYGGTGELFF
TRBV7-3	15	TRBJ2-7	CASSLFGGTVYEQYF
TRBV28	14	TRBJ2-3	CASSLVSSTDTQYF
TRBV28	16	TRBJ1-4	CASSPPPEGLYEKLFF
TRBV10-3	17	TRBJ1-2	CAISGNPFKDHLDGYTF
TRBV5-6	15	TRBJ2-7	CASSNGLAGSYEQYF
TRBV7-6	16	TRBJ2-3	CASSLWAGGRTDTQYF
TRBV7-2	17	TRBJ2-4	CASSNGPTGLAKNIQYF
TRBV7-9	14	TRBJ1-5	CASSTGDPYQPQHF
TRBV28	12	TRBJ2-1	CASSLPRNEQFF
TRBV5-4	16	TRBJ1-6	CASSLHGGRINSPLHF
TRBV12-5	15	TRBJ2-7	CASGLGRALSYEQYF
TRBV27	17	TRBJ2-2	CASSPGGLAGGFRELFF
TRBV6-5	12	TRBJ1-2	CASRWGNYGYTF
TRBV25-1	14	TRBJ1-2	CASSEWDNNYGYTF
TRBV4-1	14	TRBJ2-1	CASSQGWTGHEQFF
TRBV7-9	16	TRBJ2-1	CASSPTTGTSYNEQFF
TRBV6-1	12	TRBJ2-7	CASRDRAYEQYF
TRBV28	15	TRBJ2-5	CASSPPGQGGETQYF
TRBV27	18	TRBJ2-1	CASSLSGLAGGPYNEQFF
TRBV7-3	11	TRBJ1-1	CASSLGGEAFF
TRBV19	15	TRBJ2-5	CASSPRTGGRETQYF
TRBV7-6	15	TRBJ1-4	CASSLGMEPYEKLFF
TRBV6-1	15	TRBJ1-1	CASSDSRYMNTEAFF
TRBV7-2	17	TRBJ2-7	CASSLAGGAGEAYEQYF